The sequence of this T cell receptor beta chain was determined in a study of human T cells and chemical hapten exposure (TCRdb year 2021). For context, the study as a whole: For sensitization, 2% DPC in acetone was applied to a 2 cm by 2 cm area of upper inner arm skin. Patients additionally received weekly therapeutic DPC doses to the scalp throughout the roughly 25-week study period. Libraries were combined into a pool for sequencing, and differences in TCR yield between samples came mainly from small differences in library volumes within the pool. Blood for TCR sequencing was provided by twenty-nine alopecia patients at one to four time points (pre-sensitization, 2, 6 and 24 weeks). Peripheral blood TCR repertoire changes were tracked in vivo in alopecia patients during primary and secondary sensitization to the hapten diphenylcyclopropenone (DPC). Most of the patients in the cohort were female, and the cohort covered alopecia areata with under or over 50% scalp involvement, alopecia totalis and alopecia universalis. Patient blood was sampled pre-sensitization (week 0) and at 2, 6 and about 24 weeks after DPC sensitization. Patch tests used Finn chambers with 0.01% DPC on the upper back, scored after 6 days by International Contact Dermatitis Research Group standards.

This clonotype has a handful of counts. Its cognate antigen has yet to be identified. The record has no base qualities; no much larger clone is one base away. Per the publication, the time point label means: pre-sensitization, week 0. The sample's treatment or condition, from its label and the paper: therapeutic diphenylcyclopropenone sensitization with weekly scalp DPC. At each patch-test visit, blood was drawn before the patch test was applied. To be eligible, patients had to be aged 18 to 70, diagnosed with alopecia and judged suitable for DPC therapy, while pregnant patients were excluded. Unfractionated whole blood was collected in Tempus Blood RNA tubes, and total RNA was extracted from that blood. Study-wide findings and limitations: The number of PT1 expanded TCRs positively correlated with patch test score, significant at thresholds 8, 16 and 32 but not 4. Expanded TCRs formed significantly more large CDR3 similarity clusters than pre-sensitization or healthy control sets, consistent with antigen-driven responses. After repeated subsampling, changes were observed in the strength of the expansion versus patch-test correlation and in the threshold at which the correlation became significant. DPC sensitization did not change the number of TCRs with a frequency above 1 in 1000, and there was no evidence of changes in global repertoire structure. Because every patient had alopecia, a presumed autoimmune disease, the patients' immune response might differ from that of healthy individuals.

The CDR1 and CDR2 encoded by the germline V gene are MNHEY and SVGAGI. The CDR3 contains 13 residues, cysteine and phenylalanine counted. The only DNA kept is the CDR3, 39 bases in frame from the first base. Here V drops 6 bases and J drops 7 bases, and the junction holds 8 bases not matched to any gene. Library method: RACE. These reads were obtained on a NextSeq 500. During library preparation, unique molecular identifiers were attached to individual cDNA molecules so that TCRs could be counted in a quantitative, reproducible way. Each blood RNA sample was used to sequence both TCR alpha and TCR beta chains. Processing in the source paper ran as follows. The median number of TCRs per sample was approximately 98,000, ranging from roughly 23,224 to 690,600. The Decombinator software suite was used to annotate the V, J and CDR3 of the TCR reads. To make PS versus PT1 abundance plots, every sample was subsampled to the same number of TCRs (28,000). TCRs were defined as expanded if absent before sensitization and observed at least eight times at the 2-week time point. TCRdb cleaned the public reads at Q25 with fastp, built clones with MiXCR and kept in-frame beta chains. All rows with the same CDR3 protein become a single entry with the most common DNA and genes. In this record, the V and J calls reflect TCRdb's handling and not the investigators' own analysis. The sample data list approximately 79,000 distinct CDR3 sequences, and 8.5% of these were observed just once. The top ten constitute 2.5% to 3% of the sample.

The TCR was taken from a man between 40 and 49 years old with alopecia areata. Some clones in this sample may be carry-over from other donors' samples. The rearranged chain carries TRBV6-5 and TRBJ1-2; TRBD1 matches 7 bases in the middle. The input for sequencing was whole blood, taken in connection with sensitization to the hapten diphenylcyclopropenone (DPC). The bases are TGTGCCAGCAGGCCTACAGGGGAGTTTGGCTACACCTTC. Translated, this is CASRPTGEFGYTF.